Below, 10 T cell receptor beta chains from the same sample are listed, as sequenced in a study of T cells in localized non-small cell lung cancer. The repertoire was sequenced with immunoSEQ multiplex PCR; TCRdb's copy has only in-frame clones and lacks some. The sample includes over 40,000 clones, around four fifths seen only once; the top ten take about 18%. The sample here was peripheral blood mononuclear cells, taken before any cancer treatment. The source of these receptors is a man aged 35 to 69 with stage III lung adenocarcinoma.

The CDR3 DNA reads as TGTGCCAGCAGTGAACTAAGATACAATGAGCAGTTCTTC. It specifies CASSELRYNEQFF. The chain combines TRBV2 with TRBJ2-1, with D unresolved. CDR3 length equals 13 residues. Germline V gene data show CDR1 as SNHLY and CDR2 as FYNNEI. Trimming cost V 2 bases and J 4 bases, with 6 bases left between them.

The chain recombines TRBV27 with TRBJ2-1, with 10 bases lining up with TRBD1. V lost 2 bases to trimming and J lost 6 bases; unmatched junction nucleotides: 4. Looked up from germline, CDR1 is MNHEY and CDR2 is SMNVEV (reference sequence). CDR3 length: 15 residues. CDR3 residues: CASSLLGQGGNEQFF. In nucleotides, the CDR3 is TGTGCCAGCAGTTTACTTGGACAGGGGGGCAATGAGCAGTTCTTC.

The chain links TRBV28 to TRBJ2-2; TRBD1 agrees at 8 bases. Germline-derived CDR1 and CDR2 are MDHEN and SYDVKM. V shed 5 bases and J 7 bases; nucleotides not matched to a gene: 6. This CDR3 contains 14 residues. CDR3 region: CASSMTGENGELFF. As DNA, the CDR3 is TGTGCCAGCAGTATGACAGGGGAGAACGGGGAGCTGTTTTTT.

Here the CDR3 DNA reads TGTGCCAGCAGCTTAAGTAGCTGGACCGAGGGAGCTTTCTTT. It yields the protein CASSLSSWTEGAFF. The chain employs TRBV7-9 and TRBJ1-1; D call uncertain. Trimming removed 2 bases from V and 10 bases from J, with 17 bases in between. The length of the CDR3 is 14 residues. CDR1 and CDR2 (germline): SEHNR, FQNEAQ (reference sequence). Drawing the rest from reference TRBV7-9 and TRBJ1-1, the complete variable domain is DTGVSQNPRHKITKRGQNVTFRCDPISEHNRLYWYRQTLGQGPEFLTYFQNEAQLEKSRLLSDRFSAERPKGSFSTLEIQRTEQGDSAMYLCASSLSSWTEGAFFGQGTRLTVV.

V is TRBV5-1 and J is TRBJ2-5; D is undetermined. The CDR3 is 14 residues long. Germline CDR1 reads SGHRS; CDR2 reads YFSETQ. V was cut by 3 bases and J by 1 base, with 10 bases left in between. CDR3 in amino acids: CASSSWAAQETQYF. The CDR3 region has the DNA TGCGCCAGCAGCTCCTGGGCAGCCCAAGAGACCCAGTACTTC.

The chain links TRBV10-1 to TRBJ2-7, with 7 bases matching TRBD1. V lost 6 bases and J lost 6; bases outside the gene matches: 8. Germline CDR1 is WNHNN and CDR2 is SYGVQD (reference sequence). There are 13 residues in the CDR3. The CDR3 protein is CASRKEQGLEQYF. CDR3 nucleotide sequence: TGCGCCAGCAGAAAAGAACAGGGGCTCGAGCAGTACTTC.

The chain carries TRBV27 and TRBJ1-2; D remains ambiguous. The CDR3 is made up of 14 amino acids. V lost 6 bases and J 1 base, leaving 12 bases between the germline ends. Per germline, CDR1 MNHEY and CDR2 SMNVEV (reference sequence). The CDR3 is CASRPVFGNYGYTF. In DNA, the CDR3 is TGTGCCAGCAGGCCGGTCTTCGGTAACTATGGCTACACCTTC.

The chain combines TRBV6-6 with TRBJ2-5, with 13 bases aligning to TRBD2. Per the germline V gene, CDR1 is MNHNY and CDR2 is SVGAGI (reference sequence). V lost 6 bases and J lost 4; bases outside the gene matches: 5. The CDR3 is 15 residues long. The CDR3 DNA reads TGTGCCAGCAGGCGGACTAGCGGGAGTATAGAGACCCAGTACTTC. This translates into CASRRTSGSIETQYF.

The chain links TRBV7-3 to TRBJ2-3, with D perhaps being TRBD1 or TRBD2 (5 bases each). Germline V lookup: CDR1 SGHTA, CDR2 FQGTGA. The CDR3 is 15 residues long. V was shortened by 3 bases and J by 3 bases, with 13 bases between the two germline ends. The CDR3 DNA sequence: TGTGCCAGCAGCTTGGGGGTGGGTACAACAGATACGCAGTATTTT. It yields the protein CASSLGVGTTDTQYF.

This rearrangement joins TRBV19 to TRBJ2-3, with D perhaps assigned TRBD1 or TRBD2 (5 bases each). CDR1 is LNHDA and CDR2 is SQIVND in the germline V gene (reference sequence). Trimming took off 5 bases at V and 6 bases at J, with 21 bases between the two ends. The CDR3 totals 16 residues. The CDR3 protein is CASSHTPGPPTDTQYF. The CDR3 nucleotides read TGTGCCAGTAGTCACACACCGGGACCGCCAACGGATACGCAGTATTTT.